This T cell receptor beta chain is from a study of blood T cell repertoires in COVID-19. Turning to the study itself: Specimens from acute and convalescent COVID-19 originated in the United States, Italy and Spain. PBMCs, B-cell-depleted T cells, or T cells were the source of the cDNA or gDNA that made up the material.

Seattle patients were enrolled while actively infected and followed longitudinally. The length of the CDR3 is 12 residues. Germline V lookup: CDR1 SNHLY, CDR2 FYNNEI. Trimming cost V 7 bases and J 11 bases, with 12 bases left between them. As processed by the authors: Amplification of reference gene primers was used by the study to estimate nucleated cell counts. The table came from immunoSEQ multiplex PCR; TCRdb's copy has only in-frame clones and leaves some out. V and J calls and clone size are copied from that table; D and trimming were computed from the DNA. Of 250,000 to 350,000 clones listed, roughly 80% are singletons.

This chain links TRBV2 with TRBJ1-6; tentative D call: TRBD1 (6 bases). Material: peripheral blood. This TCR was sampled from a person aged 65 to 85 with COVID-19, enrolled during active disease. The CDR3 nucleotides read TGTGCCAGCAACGGCAAGGGGGCACCCCTCCACTTT. Its protein product is CASNGKGAPLHF.